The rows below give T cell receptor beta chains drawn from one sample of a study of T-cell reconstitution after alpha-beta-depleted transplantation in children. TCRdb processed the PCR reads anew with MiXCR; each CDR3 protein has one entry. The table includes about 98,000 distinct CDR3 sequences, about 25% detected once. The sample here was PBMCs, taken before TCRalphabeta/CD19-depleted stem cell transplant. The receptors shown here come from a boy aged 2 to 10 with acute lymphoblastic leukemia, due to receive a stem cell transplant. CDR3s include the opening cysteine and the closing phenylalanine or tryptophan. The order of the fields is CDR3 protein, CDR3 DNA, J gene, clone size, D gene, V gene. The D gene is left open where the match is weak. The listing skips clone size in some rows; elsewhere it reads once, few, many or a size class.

CDR3: CSARDAGSRYEQYF
DNA: TGCAGTGCTAGAGATGCCGGAAGTCGATACGAGCAGTACTTC
J: TRBJ2-7
size: .
D: .
V: TRBV20-1

CDR3: CASSNDRGGIQYF
DNA: TGTGCCAGCAGCAACGACAGGGGGGGCATTCAGTACTTC
J: TRBJ2-4
size: .
D: TRBD1
V: TRBV11-2

CDR3: CASSMTSGGSGELFF
DNA: TGTGCCAGCAGCATGACTAGCGGAGGGAGCGGGGAGCTGTTTTTT
J: TRBJ2-2
size: many
D: TRBD2
V: TRBV7-8

CDR3: CATSGEGLNTQYF
DNA: TGCGCCACCTCAGGCGAGGGCCTCAATACGCAGTATTTT
J: TRBJ2-3
size: few
D: .
V: TRBV5-1

CDR3: CSAPVLAGETQYF
DNA: TGCAGTGCTCCAGTACTAGCAGGCGAGACCCAGTACTTC
J: TRBJ2-5
size: .
D: .
V: TRBV20-1

CDR3: CSARDNRAYPYNSPLHF
DNA: TGCAGTGCTAGAGATAACAGGGCCTACCCCTATAATTCACCCCTCCACTTT
J: TRBJ1-6
size: .
D: .
V: TRBV20-1

CDR3: CSARDFTGGADTGELFF
DNA: TGCAGTGCTAGAGACTTTACAGGGGGCGCAGACACCGGGGAGCTGTTTTTT
J: TRBJ2-2
size: few
D: TRBD1
V: TRBV20-1

CDR3: CASSVNERRENIQYF
DNA: TGCGCCAGCAGTGTGAATGAGCGGAGGGAAAACATTCAGTACTTC
J: TRBJ2-4
size: .
D: .
V: TRBV10-2

CDR3: CASSLRQGAFADTQYF
DNA: TGTGCCAGCAGCTTACGTCAGGGGGCATTCGCAGATACGCAGTATTTT
J: TRBJ2-3
size: .
D: TRBD1
V: TRBV7-6

CDR3: CASSQRTGSYEQYF
DNA: TGCGCCAGCAGCCAACGGACAGGGAGCTACGAGCAGTACTTC
J: TRBJ2-7
size: few
D: TRBD1
V: TRBV4-1

CDR3: CASTQGLAKQETQYF
DNA: TGTGCCAGCACCCAGGGACTAGCGAAACAAGAGACCCAGTACTTC
J: TRBJ2-5
size: few
D: TRBD2
V: TRBV12-3/TRBV12-4

CDR3: CASSPESGQFF
DNA: TGTGCCAGCAGCCCGGAAAGCGGGCAGTTCTTC
J: TRBJ2-1
size: .
D: .
V: TRBV7-8

CDR3: CATSRERKAGSQPQHF
DNA: TGTGCCACCAGCAGAGAGCGGAAGGCAGGGAGCCAGCCCCAGCATTTT
J: TRBJ1-5
size: few
D: .
V: TRBV15

CDR3: CASSRWGGSSYEQYF
DNA: TGTGCCAGCAGTAGGTGGGGGGGGAGCTCCTACGAGCAGTACTTC
J: TRBJ2-7
size: .
D: TRBD2
V: TRBV27

CDR3: CASNSLKDTLLGYGYTF
DNA: TGTGCCAGCAACTCACTCAAGGATACGTTACTGGGCTATGGCTACACCTTC
J: TRBJ1-2
size: few
D: .
V: TRBV7-8

CDR3: CAISDPPEQYF
DNA: TGTGCCATCAGTGACCCACCCGAGCAGTACTTC
J: TRBJ2-7
size: few
D: .
V: TRBV10-3

CDR3: CASSPGLAGAHEQYF
DNA: TGTGCCAGCAGTCCAGGACTAGCGGGAGCCCACGAGCAGTACTTC
J: TRBJ2-7
size: .
D: TRBD2
V: TRBV7-2

CDR3: CASSHRRGRETQYF
DNA: TGTGCCAGCAGCCATCGTAGGGGACGGGAGACCCAGTACTTC
J: TRBJ2-5
size: few
D: .
V: TRBV3-1

CDR3: CATSRGAGTSKETQYF
DNA: TGTGCCACCAGCAGAGGAGCAGGGACTAGTAAGGAGACCCAGTACTTC
J: TRBJ2-5
size: many
D: TRBD2
V: TRBV15

CDR3: CASSSIGRKQETQYF
DNA: TGTGCCAGCAGCTCAATTGGACGAAAACAAGAGACCCAGTACTTC
J: TRBJ2-5
size: .
D: .
V: TRBV7-8

CDR3: CASREVLQETQYF
DNA: TGCGCCAGCAGGGAAGTATTGCAAGAGACCCAGTACTTC
J: TRBJ2-5
size: few
D: .
V: TRBV5-1

CDR3: CASSVLAEAYNEQFF
DNA: TGTGCCAGCAGCGTACTAGCGGAGGCCTACAATGAGCAGTTCTTC
J: TRBJ2-1
size: many
D: TRBD2
V: TRBV9

CDR3: CASSLEGTQYF
DNA: TGCGCCAGCAGCTTGGAGGGGACCCAGTACTTC
J: TRBJ2-5
size: many
D: .
V: TRBV5-1

CDR3: CATSRVGQSYEQYF
DNA: TGTGCCACCAGCAGAGTCGGCCAATCCTACGAGCAGTACTTC
J: TRBJ2-7
size: .
D: .
V: TRBV15

CDR3: CAISLDRGNEKLFF
DNA: TGTGCCATCAGTCTGGACAGGGGTAATGAAAAACTGTTTTTT
J: TRBJ1-4
size: .
D: TRBD1
V: TRBV10-3

CDR3: CASTRYNGGYNEQFF
DNA: TGTGCCAGCACCCGATACAACGGAGGATACAATGAGCAGTTCTTC
J: TRBJ2-1
size: .
D: .
V: TRBV9

CDR3: CAWSAKAKNIQYF
DNA: TGTGCCTGGAGTGCCAAGGCCAAAAACATTCAGTACTTC
J: TRBJ2-4
size: .
D: .
V: TRBV30

CDR3: CASSFSGRDVDEQYF
DNA: TGCGCCAGCAGCTTTAGCGGGAGGGATGTCGACGAGCAGTACTTC
J: TRBJ2-7
size: .
D: TRBD2
V: TRBV5-1

CDR3: CASSLLADLQYF
DNA: TGTGCCAGCAGTCTACTAGCGGACCTTCAGTACTTC
J: TRBJ2-5
size: many
D: TRBD2
V: TRBV6-2/TRBV6-3

CDR3: CASLGQTNTGELFF
DNA: TGTGCCAGCCTGGGGCAGACGAACACCGGGGAGCTGTTTTTT
J: TRBJ2-2
size: .
D: .
V: TRBV5-6